One and the same sample provided the 27 T cell receptor beta chains below, sequenced in a study of blood T cells in healthy people across ages. Primed by a sample-barcoded 5' primer and a J-beta primer mix, a second PCR proceeded for roughly 6 to 12 cycles. TCRdb ran MiXCR on the 5' RACE reads and lists one entry per CDR3 protein. The sample holds approximately 600,000 distinct CDR3 sequences, approximately 50% seen once. Sequencing was performed on blood. The source is a man aged 60-69 years in good health.

Only one count was recorded for this clonotype. The chain has TRBV7-2 and TRBJ1-5, with D possibly TRBD1 on 5 matching bases. The V and J ends lost 1 base and 6 bases respectively, with 13 bases between them. The CDR3 has 15 residues. The V gene's germline CDR1 is SGHTA and CDR2 FQGNSA. CDR3 bases: TGTGCCAGCAGCTTAGATAGGCAGGGCGGTCAGCCCCAGCATTTT. It codes for CASSLDRQGGQPQHF.

The chain combines TRBV10-3 with TRBJ2-7, with D perhaps being TRBD1 or TRBD2 (5 bases each). The end of the DNA aligns better with TRBJ2-5, so the J call may be wrong. CDR1 and CDR2 from the germline V gene are ENHRY and SYGVKD. The CDR3 runs to 16 residues. The CDR3: CAISESDGQRGVTQYF. The CDR3 coding sequence is TGTGCCATCAGTGAGTCGGATGGGCAGAGAGGGGTGACCCAGTACTTC.

The gene calls are TRBV20-1 and TRBJ1-5; 7 bases are a match to TRBD1. The CDR3 is 14 residues long. CDR1 and CDR2 from the germline V gene are DFQATT and SNEGSKA (reference sequence). Trimming cost V 7 bases and J 0 bases; bases outside gene matches: 6. CDR3 DNA: TGCAGTGTTCAGGGGGGCTATAGCAATCAGCCCCAGCATTTT. This translates into CSVQGGYSNQPQHF.

The CDR3 is CASGREGDYEQYF. The CDR3 nucleotides read TGTGCCAGCGGCAGAGAGGGGGACTACGAGCAGTACTTC. V and J are TRBV6-5 and TRBJ2-7; D may be TRBD1 (6 bases). The germline V and J ends were trimmed by 8 bases and 3 bases, with 14 bases remaining between them. The CDR3 is 13 amino acids. Looked up from germline, CDR1 is MNHEY and CDR2 is SVGAGI.

The chain combines TRBV3-1 with TRBJ2-3, with 9 bases aligning to TRBD2. CDR1 is LGHDT, CDR2 YNNKEL, per germline (reference sequence). The CDR3 loop spans 18 amino acids. The junction had 8 bases not matched to a gene; V was cut back by 0 bases and J by 1 base. The CDR3 loop is CASSQEGGGALGTDTQYF. In DNA form, the CDR3 reads TGTGCCAGCAGCCAAGAGGGCGGGGGGGCCCTCGGCACAGATACGCAGTATTTT.

V is TRBV5-4 and J is TRBJ2-3, with D perhaps matching TRBD1 or TRBD2 (5 bases each). The CDR3 is 15 residues long. V lost 7 bases and J 1 base, leaving 16 bases between the germline ends. Germline V gene sequence: CDR1 SGHNT, CDR2 YYREEE (reference sequence). The CDR3, as DNA: TGTGCCAGCCGCGGCTCGGGGCCTCGCACAGATACGCAGTATTTT. This translates into CASRGSGPRTDTQYF.

This clonotype appeared a few times. The chain carries TRBV20-1 and TRBJ2-5; TRBD1 matches at 9 bases. The CDR3 contains 14 residues. CDR1 and CDR2 (germline): DFQATT, SNEGSKA (reference sequence). V lost 8 bases, J lost 5 bases, and 12 bases stayed unmatched. The CDR3 DNA sequence: TGCAGTACCTCACAGGGGGCGCCCGGGGAGACCCAGTACTTC. Translated: CSTSQGAPGETQYF.

The V call is TRBV29-1, the J call TRBJ1-2; maybe TRBD1 (5 bases). The CDR3 is 21 residues long. Trimming removed 3 bases at V and 1 base at J, with 33 bases between. The germline gives CDR1 SQVTM, CDR2 ANQGSEA. The DNA for the CDR3 is TGCAGCGTTGATTCGTCCGCCGGGACGGACGACGGTGGAGGATTTAACTATGGCTACACCTTC. Amino acid sequence: CSVDSSAGTDDGGGFNYGYTF.

This chain connects TRBV4-1 to TRBJ1-1, with a weak D call TRBD1 (6 bases). CDR1 MGHRA and CDR2 YSYEKL come from the germline V gene. V shed 4 bases and J shed 3 bases, with 12 bases lying between them. This CDR3 has 14 residues. Here the CDR3 reads CASSPEQGHTEAFF. As DNA, the CDR3 is TGCGCCAGCAGCCCCGAACAGGGTCACACTGAAGCTTTCTTT.

This chain joins TRBV7-8 and TRBJ2-1; maybe TRBD1 (7 bases). This CDR3 spans 15 amino acids. V was cut by 2 bases and J by 5 bases, with 13 bases left in between. The germline V gene has CDR1 SGHVS and CDR2 FQNEAQ. The DNA for the CDR3 is TGTGCCAGCAGCTTATGGAGGGGGCCGGACAATGAGCAGTTCTTC. Encoded protein: CASSLWRGPDNEQFF. Complete variable domain (other parts from reference TRBV7-8 and TRBJ2-1): GAGVSQSPRYKVAKRGQDVALRCDPISGHVSLFWYQQALGQGPEFLTYFQNEAQLDKSGLPSDRFFAERPEGSVSTLKIQRTQQEDSAVYLCASSLWRGPDNEQFFGPGTRLTVL.

This chain uses TRBV4-2 with TRBJ2-5, with D maybe TRBD2 (6 bases). CDR3 size: 14 residues. The germline V gene has CDR1 LGHNA and CDR2 YNFKEQ. The V end was cut by 6 bases, the J end by 1 base, with 12 bases between. In DNA, the CDR3 is TGTGCCAGCAGTCGGGACTTCTCCCAAGAGACCCAGTACTTC. Its translation is CASSRDFSQETQYF.

The chain joins TRBV7-2 to TRBJ2-1, with D unresolved. V was clipped by 3 bases and J by 9 bases, with 12 bases between them. The CDR3 is 13 residues long. Germline values: CDR1 SGHTA, CDR2 FQGNSA. CDR3 DNA: TGTGCCAGCAGCTTGCGATCGTATCGTGAGCAGTTCTTC. Encoded protein: CASSLRSYREQFF.

The CDR3 nucleotides read TGTGCCAGCCAGAGGGAGCAGGGGTTCTATGGCTACACCTTC. Translation: CASQREQGFYGYTF. The chain links TRBV18 to TRBJ1-2, with a tentative D call TRBD1 (6 bases). Deletions cut 8 bases from V and 4 bases from J, with 17 bases between. CDR1 is KGHSH and CDR2 is LQKENI in the germline V gene. This CDR3 spans 14 amino acids. The variable domain in full, with the rest retrieved from reference TRBV18 and TRBJ1-2, is NAGVMQNPRHLVRRRGQEARLRCSPMKGHSHVYWYRQLPEEGLKFMVYLQKENIIDESGMPKERFSAEFPKEGPSILRIQQVVRGDSAAYFCASQREQGFYGYTFGSGTRLTVV.

The V call is TRBV6-2 or TRBV6-3, the J call TRBJ2-3, with TRBD2 matching 7 bases. With 2 bases clipped from V and 7 bases from J, the junction kept 15 bases outside the gene matches. The CDR3 spans 17 residues. Germline loops: CDR1 MNHEY, CDR2 SVGEGT. The DNA of the CDR3 is TGTGCCAGCAGTTACAATCGGGGGGAAGGTCCACGATATACGCAGTATTTT. Translating gives CASSYNRGEGPRYTQYF.

This clonotype was observed a few times. V gene TRBV2 combines with J gene TRBJ2-5; D possibly matches TRBD1 or TRBD2 (5 bases each). CDR3 size: 15 residues. Trimming took off 1 base at V and 0 bases at J, with 9 bases between the two ends. CDR1 is SNHLY and CDR2 is FYNNEI in the germline V gene. CDR3 in DNA: TGTGCCAGCAGTGAAGGACCGGGACACCAAGAGACCCAGTACTTC. Its translation: CASSEGPGHQETQYF.

V and J are TRBV7-2 and TRBJ2-1, with D perhaps TRBD2 (6 bases). The CDR3 is 13 amino acids. Germline-derived CDR1 and CDR2 are SGHTA and FQGNSA. Trimming shortened V by 1 base and J by 6 bases, and 7 bases separated the two germline ends. CDR3 sequence reads: CASSLGDFNEQFF. CDR3 in DNA: TGTGCCAGCAGCTTAGGGGACTTCAATGAGCAGTTCTTC.

This clonotype has just a few counts. This chain connects TRBV18 to TRBJ2-5; D might be TRBD1 or TRBD2, each matching 5 bases. V was clipped by 3 bases and J by 6 bases, with 8 bases between them. The germline CDR1 and CDR2 sequences are KGHSH and LQKENI. This CDR3 has 12 residues. CDR3 DNA sequence: TGTGCCAGCTCACCCACGGGGCAGACCCAGTACTTC. This sequence encodes CASSPTGQTQYF.

The genes are TRBV28 and TRBJ1-2; 7 bases match TRBD1. This CDR3 contains 14 residues. After removal of 5 bases from V and 1 base from J, the junction contained 4 bases not matched to a gene. Germline V gene lookup returns CDR1 MDHEN and CDR2 SYDVKM. For the CDR3, the DNA is TGTGCCAGCAGTGATTACAGGGGTAACTATGGCTACACCTTC. Protein sequence: CASSDYRGNYGYTF.

The V gene is TRBV20-1, the J gene TRBJ2-7, with D unresolved. Judging by the DNA end, TRBJ2-5 fits better; the J call may be wrong. Germline CDR1 DFQATT, CDR2 SNEGSKA (reference sequence). The CDR3 is made up of 13 amino acids. In DNA form, the CDR3 reads TGCAGTGCTAGAGATTTGGGTTTGGAGACCCAGTACTTC. It yields the protein CSARDLGLETQYF.

V gene TRBV7-9 combines with J gene TRBJ2-7, with D perhaps matching TRBD2 (6 bases). V was shortened by 5 bases and J by 0 bases, with 17 bases between the two germline ends. The CDR3 is 16 amino acids. The germline gives CDR1 SEHNR, CDR2 FQNEAQ (reference sequence). The CDR3 DNA sequence: TGTGCCAGCAGCCGCTCTATGGGCGGGAACTCCTACGAGCAGTACTTC. Its protein is CASSRSMGGNSYEQYF. The variable domain in full, with the rest retrieved from reference TRBV7-9 and TRBJ2-7, is DTGVSQNPRHKITKRGQNVTFRCDPISEHNRLYWYRQTLGQGPEFLTYFQNEAQLEKSRLLSDRFSAERPKGSFSTLEIQRTEQGDSAMYLCASSRSMGGNSYEQYFGPGTRLTVT.

This rearrangement joins TRBV25-1 to TRBJ2-5; 7 nucleotides agree with TRBD1. The junction had 14 bases not matched to a gene; V was cut back by 6 bases and J by 4 bases. Germline values: CDR1 MGHDK, CDR2 SYGVNS. The CDR3 has 16 residues. The DNA of the CDR3 is TGTGCCAGCAGGAAGGGTATACAGGGGCTGGGAGAGACCCAGTACTTC. Its protein product is CASRKGIQGLGETQYF.

V gene TRBV5-1 combines with J gene TRBJ2-5, with a possible D match to TRBD2 (6 bases). V gave up 2 bases and J gave up 7 bases, with 12 bases separating them. CDR3 length equals 13 residues. CDR1 SGHRS and CDR2 YFSETQ come from the germline V gene. This CDR3 is CASSFQGSGTQYF. CDR3 nucleotides: TGCGCCAGCAGCTTTCAGGGTAGCGGGACCCAGTACTTC.

This chain joins TRBV20-1 and TRBJ1-5, with D maybe TRBD1 (6 bases). Looked up from germline, CDR1 is DFQATT and CDR2 is SNEGSKA (reference sequence). This CDR3 region has 15 residues. V was clipped by 1 base and J by 0 bases, with 10 bases between them. In DNA form, the CDR3 reads TGCAGTGCTAGAGGGACAGAATATAGCAATCAGCCCCAGCATTTT. Its translation: CSARGTEYSNQPQHF.

This chain joins TRBV12-3 or TRBV12-4 and TRBJ1-2, with 7 positions matching TRBD1. V shed 8 bases, J shed 4 bases, and the junction held 7 bases outside the gene matches. This CDR3 is built from 13 residues. The CDR3 is CASGPGQPYGYTF. Written as DNA, the CDR3 is TGTGCCAGCGGCCCGGGACAGCCCTATGGCTACACCTTC.

The V gene is TRBV7-2, the J gene TRBJ2-3, with 10 bases aligning to TRBD2. V dropped 5 bases and J dropped 0; count of bases not matched to a gene: 2. Per germline, CDR1 SGHTA and CDR2 FQGNSA. This CDR3 is built from 15 residues. The CDR3 loop reads CASSQRGGSTDTQYF. CDR3 sequence (DNA): TGTGCCAGCAGCCAGCGGGGGGGTAGCACAGATACGCAGTATTTT.

This chain uses TRBV12-3 or TRBV12-4 with TRBJ2-7; 11 bases map to TRBD1. The CDR3 runs 13 residues. V lost 1 base and J lost 8; bases outside the gene matches: 1. CDR3 DNA sequence: TGTGCCAGCAGTTTAGGGACAGGGGGCAAGCAGTACTTC. Its protein product is CASSLGTGGKQYF.

This clonotype was recorded only once. CDR3 nucleotides: TGTGCCAGCAGCTTAGACTGGGGAGGAGGGAAAAAACTGTTTTTT. This translates into CASSLDWGGGKKLFF. The chain couples TRBV7-8 to TRBJ1-4; no definite D call. V lost 1 base, J lost 9 bases, and 15 bases lay in between. Germline V gene data show CDR1 as SGHVS and CDR2 as FQNEAQ. This CDR3 is built from 15 residues.